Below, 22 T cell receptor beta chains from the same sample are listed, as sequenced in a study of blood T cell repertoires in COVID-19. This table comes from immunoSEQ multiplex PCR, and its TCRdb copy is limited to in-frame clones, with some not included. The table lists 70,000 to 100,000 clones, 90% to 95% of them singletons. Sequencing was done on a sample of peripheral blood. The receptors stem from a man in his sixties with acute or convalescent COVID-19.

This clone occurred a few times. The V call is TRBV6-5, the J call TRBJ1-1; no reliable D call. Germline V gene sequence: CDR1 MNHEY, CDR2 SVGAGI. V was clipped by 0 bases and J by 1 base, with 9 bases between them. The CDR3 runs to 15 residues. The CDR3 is CASSYSRISNTEAFF. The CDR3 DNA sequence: TGTGCCAGCAGTTACTCGAGAATCTCGAACACTGAAGCTTTCTTT.

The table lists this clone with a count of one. The CDR3 protein is CASSATGTFSYNEQFF. The CDR3 region has the DNA TGTGCCAGCAGCGCGACAGGGACCTTCTCCTACAATGAGCAGTTCTTC. The genes are TRBV7-9 and TRBJ2-1; TRBD1 matches 7 bases. This CDR3 region has 16 residues. V gave up 5 bases and J gave up 0 bases; unmatched junction bases: 7. CDR1 is SEHNR and CDR2 is FQNEAQ in the germline V gene (reference sequence).

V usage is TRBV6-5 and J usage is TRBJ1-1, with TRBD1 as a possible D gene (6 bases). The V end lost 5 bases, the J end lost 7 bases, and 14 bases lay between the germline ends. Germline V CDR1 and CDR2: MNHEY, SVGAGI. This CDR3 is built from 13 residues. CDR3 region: CASSTHRDFEAFF. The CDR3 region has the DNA TGTGCCAGCAGTACTCACAGGGATTTTGAAGCTTTCTTT.

DNA of the CDR3: TGCAGCGTCCGGACAGGGGAGAGCAATCAGCCCCAGCATTTT. This codes for CSVRTGESNQPQHF. This rearrangement joins TRBV29-1 to TRBJ1-5; 9 nucleotides line up with TRBD1. The V segment lost 6 bases and the J segment 1 base; nucleotides outside the gene matches: 4. Germline V lookup: CDR1 SQVTM, CDR2 ANQGSEA. The CDR3 has 14 amino acids.

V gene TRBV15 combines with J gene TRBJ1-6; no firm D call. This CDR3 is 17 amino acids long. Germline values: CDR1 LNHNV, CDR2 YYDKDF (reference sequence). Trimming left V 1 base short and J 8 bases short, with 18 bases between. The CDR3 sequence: CATSRAGGSISHSPLHF. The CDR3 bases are TGTGCCACCAGCAGAGCGGGAGGGTCCATCTCCCATTCACCCCTCCACTTT.

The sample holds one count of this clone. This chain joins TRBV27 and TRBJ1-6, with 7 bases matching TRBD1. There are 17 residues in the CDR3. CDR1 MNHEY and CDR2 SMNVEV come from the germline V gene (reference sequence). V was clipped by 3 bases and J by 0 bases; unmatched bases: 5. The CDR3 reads CASSFSGGSSYNSPLHF. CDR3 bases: TGTGCCAGCAGTTTCTCAGGGGGTAGCTCCTATAATTCACCCCTCCACTTT.

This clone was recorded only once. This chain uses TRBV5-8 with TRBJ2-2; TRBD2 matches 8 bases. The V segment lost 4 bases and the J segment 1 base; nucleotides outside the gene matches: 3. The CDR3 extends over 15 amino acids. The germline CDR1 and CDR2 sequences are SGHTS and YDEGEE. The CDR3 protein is CASSRSGRNTGELFF. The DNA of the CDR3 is TGTGCCAGCAGCCGAAGCGGGAGGAACACCGGGGAGCTGTTTTTT.

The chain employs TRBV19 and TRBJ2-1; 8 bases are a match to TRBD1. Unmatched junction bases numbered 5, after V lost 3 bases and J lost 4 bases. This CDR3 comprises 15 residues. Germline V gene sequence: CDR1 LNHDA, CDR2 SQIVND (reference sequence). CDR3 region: CASSIRGQVYNEQFF. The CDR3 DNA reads TGTGCCAGTAGTATCCGGGGACAGGTATACAATGAGCAGTTCTTC.

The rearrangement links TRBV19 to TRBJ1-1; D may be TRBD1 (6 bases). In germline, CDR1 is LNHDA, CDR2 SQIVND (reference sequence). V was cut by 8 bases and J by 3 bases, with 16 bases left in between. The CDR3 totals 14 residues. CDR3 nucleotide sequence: TGTGCCAGTTCTCGTGGGGGGGCGCACACTGAAGCTTTCTTT. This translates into CASSRGGAHTEAFF.

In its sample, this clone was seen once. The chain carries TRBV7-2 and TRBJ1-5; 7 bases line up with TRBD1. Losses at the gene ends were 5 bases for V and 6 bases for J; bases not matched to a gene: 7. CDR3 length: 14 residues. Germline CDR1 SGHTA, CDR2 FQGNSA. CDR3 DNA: TGTGCCAGCAGCCTAGGGGGCAGACTTCAGCCCCAGCATTTT. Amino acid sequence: CASSLGGRLQPQHF.

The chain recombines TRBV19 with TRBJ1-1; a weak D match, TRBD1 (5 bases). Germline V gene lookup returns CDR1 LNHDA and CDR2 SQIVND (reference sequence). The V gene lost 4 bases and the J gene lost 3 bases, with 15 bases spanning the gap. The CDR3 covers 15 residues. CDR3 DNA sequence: TGTGCCAGTAGTAAGAACGGGGGGGGTGACACTGAAGCTTTCTTT. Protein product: CASSKNGGGDTEAFF.

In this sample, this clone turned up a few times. The CDR3 nucleotides read TGTGCCAGCAGCACCCGGGGACTCCCCTACGAGCAGTACTTC. Translated, it gives CASSTRGLPYEQYF. V gene TRBV7-2 combines with J gene TRBJ2-7; the D gene is possibly TRBD2 (6 bases). CDR1 and CDR2 (germline): SGHTA, FQGNSA. V lost 5 bases and J 2 bases, leaving 13 bases between the germline ends. The CDR3 totals 14 residues.

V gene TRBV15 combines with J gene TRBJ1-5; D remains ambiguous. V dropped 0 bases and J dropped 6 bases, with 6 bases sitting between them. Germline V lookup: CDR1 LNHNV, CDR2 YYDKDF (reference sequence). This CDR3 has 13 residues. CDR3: CATSRDRGQPQHF. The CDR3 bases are TGTGCCACCAGCAGAGATCGGGGTCAGCCCCAGCATTTT.

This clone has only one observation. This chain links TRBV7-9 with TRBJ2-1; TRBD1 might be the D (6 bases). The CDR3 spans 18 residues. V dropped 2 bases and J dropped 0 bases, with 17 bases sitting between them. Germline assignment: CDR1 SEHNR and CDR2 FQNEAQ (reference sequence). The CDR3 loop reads CASSLNGWGLNSYNEQFF. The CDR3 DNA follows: TGTGCCAGCAGCTTAAACGGGTGGGGGCTAAACTCCTACAATGAGCAGTTCTTC.

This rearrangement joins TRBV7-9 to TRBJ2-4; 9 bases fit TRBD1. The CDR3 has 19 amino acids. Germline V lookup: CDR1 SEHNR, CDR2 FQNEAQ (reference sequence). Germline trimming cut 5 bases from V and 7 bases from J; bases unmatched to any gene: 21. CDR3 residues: CASSGTGGIPLLLTNIQYF. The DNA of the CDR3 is TGTGCCAGCAGCGGTACAGGGGGCATTCCCCTTTTACTTACCAACATTCAGTACTTC. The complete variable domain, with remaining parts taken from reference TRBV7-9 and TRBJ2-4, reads DTGVSQNPRHKITKRGQNVTFRCDPISEHNRLYWYRQTLGQGPEFLTYFQNEAQLEKSRLLSDRFSAERPKGSFSTLEIQRTEQGDSAMYLCASSGTGGIPLLLTNIQYFGAGTRLSVL.

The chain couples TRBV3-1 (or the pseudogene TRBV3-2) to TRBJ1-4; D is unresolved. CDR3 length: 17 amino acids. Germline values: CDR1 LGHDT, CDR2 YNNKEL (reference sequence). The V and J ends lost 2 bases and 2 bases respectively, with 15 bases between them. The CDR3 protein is CASSQRVGFETNEKLFF. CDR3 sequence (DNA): TGTGCCAGCAGCCAACGCGTCGGTTTCGAGACTAATGAAAAACTGTTTTTT.

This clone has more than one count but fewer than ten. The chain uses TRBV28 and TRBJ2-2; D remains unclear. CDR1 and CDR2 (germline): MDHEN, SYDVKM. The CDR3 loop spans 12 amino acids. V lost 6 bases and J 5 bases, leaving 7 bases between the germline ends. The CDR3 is CASSRRTGELFF. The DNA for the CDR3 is TGTGCCAGCAGCCGGAGAACCGGGGAGCTGTTTTTT.

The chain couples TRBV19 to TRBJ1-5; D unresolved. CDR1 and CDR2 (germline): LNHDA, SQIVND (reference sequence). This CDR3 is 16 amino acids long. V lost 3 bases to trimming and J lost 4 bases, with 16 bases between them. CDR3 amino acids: CASSIEKGRGNQPQHF. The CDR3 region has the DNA TGTGCCAGTAGTATCGAGAAAGGGCGAGGGAATCAGCCCCAGCATTTT.

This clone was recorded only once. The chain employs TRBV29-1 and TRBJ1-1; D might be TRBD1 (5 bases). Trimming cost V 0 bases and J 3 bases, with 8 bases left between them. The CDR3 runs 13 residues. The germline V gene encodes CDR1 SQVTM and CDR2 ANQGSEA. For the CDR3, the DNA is TGCAGCGTTGAAGAAGGCAGGGACACTGAAGCTTTCTTT. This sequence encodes CSVEEGRDTEAFF.

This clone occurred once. CDR3 nucleotides: TGTGCCAGCTCACCGGCGGGGGGAACCCAGCCCCAGCATTTT. It is translated as CASSPAGGTQPQHF. The chain is built from TRBV18 and TRBJ1-5; maybe TRBD1 (5 bases). CDR1 is KGHSH and CDR2 is LQKENI in the germline V gene. The CDR3 runs 14 residues. The ends were cut back, 3 bases at V and 7 bases at J, with 13 bases in the middle.

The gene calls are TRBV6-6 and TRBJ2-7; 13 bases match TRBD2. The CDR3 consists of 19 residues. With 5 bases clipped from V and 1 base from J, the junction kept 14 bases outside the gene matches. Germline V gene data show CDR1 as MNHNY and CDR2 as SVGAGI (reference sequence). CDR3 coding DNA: TGTGCCAGCAGTCTCCCCGGGACTAGCGGGAAAGGCCCTTCCTACGAGCAGTACTTC. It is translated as CASSLPGTSGKGPSYEQYF.

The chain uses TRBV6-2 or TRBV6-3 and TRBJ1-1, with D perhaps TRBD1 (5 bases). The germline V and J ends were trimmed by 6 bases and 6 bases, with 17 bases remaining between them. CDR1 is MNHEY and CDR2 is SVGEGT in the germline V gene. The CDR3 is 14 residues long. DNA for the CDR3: TGTGCCAGCAGCACCCCCCAGGGATGGGCTGAAGCTTTCTTT. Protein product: CASSTPQGWAEAFF.